This T cell receptor beta chain emerged from a study of OX40 agonist ivuxolimab in advanced cancers. At the level of the whole study: The costimulatory receptor OX40 (CD134) was targeted by ivuxolimab, a fully human IgG2 agonistic monoclonal antibody. The purpose of peripheral TCRbeta sequencing was to test whether ivuxolimab changed TCR sequence diversity and led to clonal T-cell expansion. Three dose-escalation patients achieved partial responses, one with hepatocellular carcinoma and two with cutaneous melanoma. Of the approximately 50 dose-escalation patients, hepatocellular carcinoma was present in about 19, melanoma in around 15, renal cell carcinoma in 9 and head and neck cancer in 9. Patients were allowed to have had prior anti-PD-1, anti-PD-L1 or anti-CTLA-4 therapy, and around two fifths of the dose-escalation patients had been treated with checkpoint inhibitors. Intravenous ivuxolimab was administered to patients every 2 weeks at six dose levels: 0.01, 0.1, 0.3, 1.5, 3 and 10 mg/kg. The paper describes the monotherapy dose-escalation part (N ≈ 52 patients) of the phase I trial of ivuxolimab. A male proportion of almost 85% and a mean age of about 60 years, ranging from 23 to 79, were recorded for the dose-escalation cohort.

Note on this clone: What antigen it recognizes has not been identified. The record has no base qualities; no much larger clone is one base away.

Results and caveats for the whole study, not just this receptor: After ivuxolimab, more expanded clones were found on average in CD8+ T cells than in CD4+ T cells. At doses of 0.1 to 3.0 mg/kg, clonal expansion of both CD4+ and CD8+ T cells in blood was seen between baseline and week 6. Low levels of normalized T-cell clonal expansion were also seen in some patients who did not respond. In partial responders in the 0.1-3.0 mg/kg groups, normalized peripheral clonal expansion was found to be among the lowest, especially among CD8+ T cells. Antigen specificity was not determined for the clonally expanded peripheral T cells.

The trial excluded patients who had a history of autoimmune disease or who were on systemic immunosuppression. Peripheral blood for TCR sequencing was collected from all dose cohorts at baseline, on cycle 4 day 1, and on cycle 7 day 1. Samples came from an open-label, multicenter, first-in-human phase I dose-escalation trial of ivuxolimab. Adults with locally advanced or metastatic head and neck squamous cell, hepatocellular, melanoma or renal cell carcinoma were enrolled in the trial. Before TCR sequencing, CD4+ T cells and CD8+ T cells were sorted from peripheral blood as separate populations. The CDR3 holds 12 amino acids from the cysteine to the phenylalanine. The read is trimmed to its CDR3 DNA, 36 bases read in frame from base 1. The germline ends are 3 bases apart after V is trimmed by 0 bases and J by 4 bases. According to the germline V gene, CDR1 reads SGDLS and CDR2 reads YYNGEE. To sequence the TCRbeta CDR3 region, genomic DNA was isolated from the sorted cells. The immunoSEQ Assay was used to sequence the TCRbeta CDR3 regions. TCRdb's version of the immuneACCESS table is confined to in-frame rearrangements and falls short of the full clone set. An unresolved V gene accounts for under half of the shortfall where checked; the remainder is of unknown origin. The sample table contains roughly 120,000 clones; only one count was recorded for around 90% of them. Jointly, the top ten make up under 0.9% of the sample.

The V and J segments used are TRBV9 and TRBJ2-3, with the D gene not clear enough to name. This sequence originates from an adult with an advanced solid tumor such as melanoma, head and neck, liver or kidney cancer. The specimen comprised CD4+ or CD8+ T cells sorted from blood, sampled in a trial of the OX40 agonist ivuxolimab. The nucleotides are TGTGCCAGCAGCGTAGGTGCAGATACGCAGTATTTT. Its product reads: CASSVGADTQYF.